Below, 26 T cell receptor beta chains from the same sample are listed, as sequenced in a study of T cells in Graves' hyperthyroidism and ophthalmopathy. Amplified regions were TCR beta CDR3 sequences from RNA transcripts. When the TCR CDR3 underwent first-round RT-PCR, the HTBI primer set was used. In TCRdb, the multiplex PCR reads were re-called with MiXCR into one record per CDR3 protein. The repertoire holds about 680,000 distinct CDR3 sequences, with about a third as singletons. Sequenced input: blood. These receptors originate from a woman aged 40 to 49 with Graves' hyperthyroidism.

The chain recombines TRBV13 with TRBJ1-4, with a tentative D call TRBD1 (5 bases). Trimming stripped 6 bases from V and 16 bases from J, with 27 bases between. CDR3 length: 15 amino acids. Germline values: CDR1 PRHDT, CDR2 FYEKMQ (reference sequence). CDR3 residues: CASSLGGTGDRGTFF. CDR3 nucleotide sequence: TGTGCCAGCAGTTTGGGGGGGACTGGGGATCGGGGTACGTTTTTT. Full variable domain (remainder filled in from reference TRBV13 and TRBJ1-4): AAGVIQSPRHLIKEKRETATLKCYPIPRHDTVYWYQQGPGQDPQFLISFYEKMQSDKGSIPDRFSAQQFSDYHSELNMSSLELGDSALYFCASSLGGTGDRGTFFGSGTQLSVL.

V gene TRBV5-8 combines with J gene TRBJ2-6; no clear D gene. V was trimmed by 5 bases and J by 4 bases, leaving 16 bases between them. This CDR3 spans 16 amino acids. CDR1 is SGHTS and CDR2 is YDEGEE in the germline V gene. The CDR3 DNA sequence: TGTGCCAGCAGACTCGGACCTATGAGAGGGGCCAACGTCCTGACTTTC. It codes for CASRLGPMRGANVLTF.

This chain links TRBV19 with TRBJ2-7, with 9 nucleotides matching TRBD1. CDR1 and CDR2 from the germline V gene are LNHDA and SQIVND (reference sequence). V lost 4 bases to trimming and J lost 3 bases; unmatched junction nucleotides: 4. The CDR3 consists of 14 residues. As DNA, the CDR3 is TGTGCCAGTAGTAAGGGACAGGGCTTCTACGAGCAGTACTTC. This encodes CASSKGQGFYEQYF.

Ten or more counts support this clonotype. The chain links TRBV12-3 or TRBV12-4 to TRBJ1-2; D remains unclear. The CDR3 is 16 residues long. Trimming took off 0 bases at V and 5 bases at J, with 16 bases between the two ends. The CDR3 spells CASSLAGRTSGYGYTF. The CDR3 DNA reads TGTGCCAGCAGTTTAGCAGGGAGGACCTCTGGGTATGGCTACACCTTC.

This clonotype was observed at least ten times. The genes are TRBV29-1 and TRBJ1-2; possible D gene TRBD1, 5 bases. The V end was cut by 2 bases, the J end by 5 bases, with 12 bases between. The CDR3 has 13 amino acids. CDR1 and CDR2 from the germline V gene are SQVTM and ANQGSEA. In DNA form, the CDR3 reads TGCAGCGTTGAAAGGGGAGATTCATATGGCTACACCTTC. This codes for CSVERGDSYGYTF.

The chain recombines TRBV15 with TRBJ1-1, with 9 bases aligning to TRBD1. The germline V gene encodes CDR1 LNHNV and CDR2 YYDKDF (reference sequence). V gave up 0 bases and J gave up 3 bases; unmatched junction bases: 14. This CDR3 is built from 19 residues. DNA of the CDR3: TGTGCCACCAGCAGAGATTTGACAGGGGGTCAGCCCCAGGACACTGAAGCTTTCTTT. It yields the protein CATSRDLTGGQPQDTEAFF.

This clonotype was recorded many times. The chain employs TRBV10-3 and TRBJ1-1; D not certain. Trimming took 0 bases from V and 3 from J, leaving 8 bases between them. Germline loops: CDR1 ENHRY, CDR2 SYGVKD. The length of the CDR3 is 14 residues. CDR3: CAISESPQDTEAFF. The CDR3, as DNA: TGTGCCATCAGTGAGTCCCCCCAGGACACTGAAGCTTTCTTT.

This clonotype was recorded at least ten times. The V and J genes are TRBV4-3 and TRBJ2-7, with D hard to call. V lost 4 bases, J lost 2 bases, and 12 bases lay in between. Germline-derived CDR1 and CDR2 are LGHNA and YSLEER. This CDR3 spans 14 amino acids. The CDR3 DNA reads TGCGCCAGCAGCCCCTCGGCGGTAGCCTACGAGCAGTACTTC. Protein product: CASSPSAVAYEQYF.

This clonotype was seen only once. The gene calls are TRBV10-3 and TRBJ2-2; 10 nucleotides line up with TRBD1. Trimming at V came to 5 bases and at J to 7 bases, leaving 7 bases not matched to a gene. This CDR3 region has 15 residues. Germline CDR1 ENHRY, CDR2 SYGVKD. CDR3 residues: CAISLTGGRDGELFF. In DNA form, the CDR3 reads TGTGCCATCAGTTTGACAGGGGGCAGGGACGGGGAGCTGTTTTTT.

As for this clonotype: One end of the junction varies from germline; a read error may be responsible. The chain has TRBV20-1 and TRBJ1-3; the D is unclear. From germline, CDR1 is DFQATT and CDR2 SNEGSKA (reference sequence). This CDR3 is 13 amino acids long. DNA of the CDR3: TGCAGTGCTGGTGCCCGTTCTGGAGACACCATATATTTT. Its protein product is CSAGARSGDTIYF.

This clonotype was observed a few times. A junction end diverges from the germline sequence, so it may reflect a read error. The chain carries TRBV10-2 and TRBJ2-5; 10 nucleotides match TRBD1. Germline CDR1 WSHSY, CDR2 SAAADI. This CDR3 is 15 amino acids long. The chain's CDR3 is CASRAGDRGDGPRGF. DNA for the CDR3: TGCGCCAGCAGGGCCGGGGACAGGGGAGATGGCCCGCGTGGTTTC.

With respect to this clonotype: The missing conserved phenylalanine or tryptophan at the end of this CDR3 makes a read error likely. The gene calls are TRBV6-5 and TRBJ1-2, with D maybe TRBD1 (5 bases). The CDR3 is 15 residues long. Germline lookup yields CDR1 MNHEY and CDR2 SVGAGI. V was shortened by 5 bases and J by 5 bases, with 18 bases between the two germline ends. CDR3 coding DNA: TGTGCCAGCAGTGAAGGGGTGGGGCGTGGATATGGCTACACCCTC. The encoded protein is CASSEGVGRGYGYTL.

Note on this clonotype: Without the conserved terminal phenylalanine or tryptophan, this CDR3 likely stems from a read error. The chain joins TRBV29-1 to TRBJ1-1, with a weak D call TRBD1 (5 bases). CDR1 and CDR2 (germline): SQVTM, ANQGSEA. Between the trimmed V and J ends, which lost 7 bases and 4 bases, there was a span of 16 bases. The CDR3 loop spans 13 amino acids. DNA for the CDR3: TGCAGCGCCCGGGCCCAGGGCGTCACTGAAGCTTTCCTT. Amino acids: CSARAQGVTEAFL.

The V gene is TRBV7-2, the J gene TRBJ2-7; weak D call: TRBD1 (6 bases). CDR1 is SGHTA, CDR2 FQGNSA, per germline. V lost 4 bases, J lost 3 bases, and 28 bases lay in between. The CDR3 runs 19 residues. DNA for the CDR3: TGTGCCAGCAGCTCTAAGACGGGACAATCCGTACGCAGCGGCTACGAGCAGTACTTC. Translation gives CASSSKTGQSVRSGYEQYF.

This clonotype was detected only once. In nucleotides, the CDR3 is TGTGCCGGCAGTTCCTCGAACACCGGGGAGCTGTTTTTT. Amino acids: CAGSSSNTGELFF. The V and J genes are TRBV10-3 and TRBJ2-2; D gene unclear. With 11 bases removed from V and 0 bases from J, the gap between germline ends came to 10 bases. The CDR3 spans 13 residues. Germline-derived CDR1 and CDR2 are ENHRY and SYGVKD.

In its sample, this clonotype was seen many times. The chain links TRBV6-2 or TRBV6-3 to TRBJ1-1; no reliable D call. Per germline, CDR1 MNHEY and CDR2 SVGEGT. V lost 2 bases and J lost 2, with 9 bases in between. The CDR3 sequence is 14 residues long. CDR3 DNA sequence: TGTGCCAGCAGTTACGCTTCAGGAAACACTGAAGCTTTCTTT. Translated, it gives CASSYASGNTEAFF.

J is TRBJ1-1 and V is TRBV7-9; 11 bases agree with TRBD1. The length of the CDR3 is 15 residues. V gave up 5 bases and J gave up 11 bases; unmatched junction bases: 13. Germline loops: CDR1 SEHNR, CDR2 FQNEAQ (reference sequence). CDR3 DNA sequence: TGTGCCAGCAGCCACCGGGACAGGGGGTACGGTGAGGCTTTCTTT. Protein: CASSHRDRGYGEAFF. The whole variable domain, filled in from reference TRBV7-9 and TRBJ1-1, reads DTGVSQNPRHKITKRGQNVTFRCDPISEHNRLYWYRQTLGQGPEFLTYFQNEAQLEKSRLLSDRFSAERPKGSFSTLEIQRTEQGDSAMYLCASSHRDRGYGEAFFGQGTRLTVV.

This clonotype was detected only a few times. The chain combines TRBV6-5 with TRBJ2-7; perhaps D is TRBD1 or TRBD2 (5 bases each). This CDR3 spans 14 amino acids. The V gene lost 2 bases and the J gene lost 11 bases, with 19 bases spanning the gap. Germline loops: CDR1 MNHEY, CDR2 SVGAGI. CDR3 loop: CASSYTDIGGSEYF. For the CDR3, the DNA is TGTGCCAGCAGTTACACGGACATTGGAGGTTCCGAGTACTTC.

This sequence joins TRBV4-2 and TRBJ1-2; D unresolved. Per germline, CDR1 LGHNA and CDR2 YNFKEQ. This CDR3 has 15 residues. With 4 bases removed from V and 8 bases from J, the gap between germline ends came to 20 bases. CDR3 DNA: TGTGCCAGCAGCCCCGGGTGGCGAGCTAACCAAGGCTACACCTTC. Amino acid sequence: CASSPGWRANQGYTF.

For this clonotype: Possible read error: a much larger clone is one base away. The rearrangement links TRBV11-1 to TRBJ2-7; D is unresolved. The V and J ends lost 3 bases and 8 bases respectively, with 11 bases between them. The CDR3 is 12 residues long. The germline CDR1 and CDR2 sequences are SGHAT and FQDESV (reference sequence). As DNA, the CDR3 is TGTGCCAGCAGCTTGGTAATGGGGAAGCAGTACTTC. This codes for CASSLVMGKQYF.

This chain joins TRBV30 and TRBJ1-1; perhaps TRBD1 as D (5 bases). The CDR3 is made up of 13 amino acids. V gave up 0 bases and J gave up 1 base, with 6 bases separating them. In germline, CDR1 is GTSNPN, CDR2 SVGIG (reference sequence). The CDR3 protein is CAWSVQENTEAFF. CDR3 DNA sequence: TGTGCCTGGAGTGTACAGGAGAACACTGAAGCTTTCTTT.

The chain recombines TRBV7-2 with TRBJ1-2, with D possibly being TRBD1 (5 bases). Trimming cost V 11 bases and J 7 bases, with 17 bases left between them. CDR1 is SGHTA and CDR2 is FQGNSA in the germline V gene. The CDR3 is 12 residues long. The CDR3 DNA reads TGTGCCGGCCCGCCCCGGGGGGGTGGCTACACCTTC. This gives the protein CAGPPRGGGYTF.

In its sample, this clonotype was seen many times. The rearrangement links TRBV7-2 to TRBJ1-4; no definite D call. The CDR3 runs to 16 residues. V was cut by 0 bases and J by 8 bases, with 16 bases left in between. The V gene's germline CDR1 is SGHTA and CDR2 FQGNSA. This CDR3 reads CASSLALSGLREKLFF. The CDR3 bases are TGTGCCAGCAGCTTAGCGCTATCGGGGTTGAGAGAAAAACTGTTTTTT.

This clonotype was observed once. This rearrangement joins TRBV7-2 to TRBJ1-5; the D is unclear. V gave up 5 bases and J gave up 11 bases, with 22 bases separating them. This CDR3 is 15 amino acids long. CDR1 is SGHTA, CDR2 FQGNSA, per germline. CDR3: CASSEGKTEKETQHF. The CDR3 region has the DNA TGTGCCAGCAGCGAAGGGAAAACAGAGAAAGAGACCCAGCATTTT. The full variable domain, completed using reference TRBV7-2 and TRBJ1-5, is GAGVSQSPSNKVTEKGKDVELRCDPISGHTALYWYRQSLGQGLEFLIYFQGNSAPDKSGLPSDRFSAERTGGSVSTLTIQRTQQEDSAVYLCASSEGKTEKETQHFGDGTRLSIL.

This clonotype turned up a few times. This sequence joins TRBV5-5 and TRBJ1-2, with a weak D call TRBD1 (5 bases). This CDR3 is built from 11 residues. Between the trimmed V and J ends, which lost 5 bases and 12 bases, there was a span of 14 bases. Germline-derived CDR1 and CDR2 are SGHKS and YYEKEE (reference sequence). CDR3 bases: TGTGCCAGCAGAATAGGTGACAGACACACCTTC. It specifies CASRIGDRHTF.

This clonotype has just a few counts. The genes are TRBV6-6 and TRBJ1-4, with D maybe TRBD1 (6 bases). The V end lost 6 bases, the J end lost 11 bases, and 13 bases lay between the germline ends. CDR3 length: 12 residues. Germline CDR1 MNHNY, CDR2 SVGAGI (reference sequence). As DNA, the CDR3 is TGTGCCAGCAGCCCGATGGGGGGCAAACTGTTTTTT. Protein sequence: CASSPMGGKLFF.